Listed below are T cell receptor beta chains from one sample, sequenced in a study of blood T cell repertoires in COVID-19. The table came from immunoSEQ multiplex PCR; TCRdb's copy has only in-frame clones and leaves some out. The data contain over 150,000 clones, under 85% of them singletons. Sequencing was carried out using peripheral blood. All receptors derive from a woman older than 75 with acute or convalescent COVID-19. The CDR3 runs from the conserved cysteine through the conserved F or W. Each record gives: D gene, V gene, clone size, J gene, CDR3 protein, CDR3 DNA. A D gene is named only where the DNA matches it firmly. Not all rows give a size; the values are once, few, many and, for expanded clones, a class.

D: NA
V: TRBV29-1
size: NA
J: TRBJ1-2
CDR3: CSVDDSYGYTF
DNA: TGCAGCGTTGACGACAGCTATGGCTACACCTTC

D: TRBD2
V: TRBV5-1
size: NA
J: TRBJ2-7
CDR3: CASSLGPGLVSSYEQYF
DNA: TGCGCCAGCAGCTTGGGGCCGGGACTAGTTAGCTCCTACGAGCAGTACTTC

D: NA
V: TRBV7-9
size: NA
J: TRBJ1-1
CDR3: CASSMDSYEGAFF
DNA: TGTGCCAGCAGCATGGACAGCTATGAAGGGGCTTTCTTT

D: TRBD2
V: TRBV24-1
size: NA
J: TRBJ2-1
CDR3: CATSDKLAASNEQFF
DNA: TGTGCCACCAGTGATAAGCTAGCGGCCAGCAATGAGCAGTTCTTC

D: NA
V: TRBV3-1/TRBV3-2
size: few
J: TRBJ1-1
CDR3: CASSLRGEGYTEAFF
DNA: TGTGCCAGCAGCTTAAGGGGGGAGGGTTACACTGAAGCTTTCTTT

D: TRBD2
V: TRBV30
size: NA
J: TRBJ2-1
CDR3: CAWSSPGTSGTDEQFF
DNA: TGTGCCTGGAGTTCCCCCGGGACTAGCGGGACGGATGAGCAGTTCTTC

D: NA
V: TRBV2
size: NA
J: TRBJ1-5
CDR3: CASSEPRVRDQPQHF
DNA: TGTGCCAGCAGTGAACCTCGGGTACGCGATCAGCCCCAGCATTTT

D: NA
V: TRBV20-1
size: NA
J: TRBJ1-4
CDR3: CSAWSEEKLFF
DNA: TGCAGTGCTTGGAGCGAGGAAAAACTGTTTTTT

D: TRBD1
V: TRBV7-2
size: NA
J: TRBJ1-5
CDR3: CASSLDRGPGQPQHF
DNA: TGTGCCAGCAGCTTAGACAGGGGGCCCGGTCAGCCCCAGCATTTT

D: NA
V: TRBV27
size: NA
J: TRBJ1-5
CDR3: CASSPGGGGNQPQHF
DNA: TGTGCCAGCAGCCCCGGGGGAGGGGGCAATCAGCCCCAGCATTTT

D: TRBD2
V: TRBV7-6
size: NA
J: TRBJ2-5
CDR3: CASSLEASGAGGTQYF
DNA: TGTGCCAGCAGCTTAGAGGCTAGCGGGGCAGGGGGGACCCAGTACTTC

D: TRBD1
V: TRBV5-6
size: NA
J: TRBJ2-2
CDR3: CASSFPRDRVRELFF
DNA: TGTGCCAGCAGCTTTCCCCGGGACAGGGTCCGGGAGCTGTTTTTT

D: NA
V: TRBV7-3
size: NA
J: TRBJ1-2
CDR3: CASSSLRVVYGYTF
DNA: TGTGCCAGCAGCTCATTACGGGTCGTATATGGCTACACCTTC

D: NA
V: TRBV18
size: once
J: TRBJ2-1
CDR3: CASSPHRDNEQFF
DNA: TGTGCCAGCTCACCGCACAGAGACAATGAGCAGTTCTTC

D: NA
V: TRBV7-2
size: NA
J: TRBJ1-5
CDR3: CASSQSLSRGQPQHF
DNA: TGTGCCAGCAGCCAATCTCTATCCCGGGGTCAGCCCCAGCATTTT

D: NA
V: TRBV12-3/TRBV12-4
size: NA
J: TRBJ1-5
CDR3: CASSNQGYQPQHF
DNA: TGTGCCAGCAGTAATCAGGGTTATCAGCCCCAGCATTTT

D: TRBD2
V: TRBV6-5
size: NA
J: TRBJ2-3
CDR3: CASRSSGSSTDTQYF
DNA: TGTGCCAGCAGATCTAGCGGGTCGAGCACAGATACGCAGTATTTT

D: NA
V: TRBV7-9
size: few
J: TRBJ1-6
CDR3: CASSLRAGIYNSPLHF
DNA: TGTGCCAGCAGCTTAAGGGCAGGGATTTATAATTCACCCCTCCACTTT

D: NA
V: TRBV30
size: NA
J: TRBJ1-1
CDR3: CAWKVGRGSTEAFF
DNA: TGTGCCTGGAAGGTAGGAAGGGGATCCACTGAAGCTTTCTTT

D: NA
V: TRBV28
size: NA
J: TRBJ2-7
CDR3: CASRQGTYEQYF
DNA: TGTGCCAGCAGGCAGGGTACCTACGAGCAGTACTTC

D: NA
V: TRBV2
size: NA
J: TRBJ1-5
CDR3: CASSDSGYSNQPQHF
DNA: TGTGCCAGCAGTGACAGCGGATATAGCAATCAGCCCCAGCATTTT

D: TRBD1
V: TRBV5-8
size: NA
J: TRBJ1-6
CDR3: CASSDAQGTLSPLHF
DNA: TGTGCCAGCAGCGATGCACAGGGGACCCTTTCACCCCTCCACTTT

D: TRBD1
V: TRBV15
size: NA
J: TRBJ2-7
CDR3: CATTTDRGPYEQYF
DNA: TGTGCCACCACAACAGACAGGGGCCCCTACGAGCAGTACTTC

D: NA
V: TRBV29-1
size: NA
J: TRBJ2-7
CDR3: CSVQPGYEQYF
DNA: TGCAGCGTTCAGCCGGGCTACGAGCAGTACTTC

D: TRBD1
V: TRBV7-8
size: NA
J: TRBJ1-2
CDR3: CASSFQGARGYTF
DNA: TGTGCCAGCAGCTTTCAGGGGGCGAGGGGCTACACCTTC

D: NA
V: TRBV7-9
size: NA
J: TRBJ1-1
CDR3: CASNPNIQGMKAFF
DNA: TGTGCCAGCAACCCAAACATACAGGGCATGAAGGCTTTCTTT

D: NA
V: TRBV9
size: NA
J: TRBJ1-2
CDR3: CASSDRRGGDNYGYTF
DNA: TGTGCCAGCAGCGACCGGAGAGGGGGGGATAACTATGGCTACACCTTC

D: NA
V: TRBV6-5
size: NA
J: TRBJ2-4
CDR3: CASTRISGQKNIQYF
DNA: TGTGCCAGCACCCGGATTTCGGGACAAAAAAACATTCAGTACTTC

D: NA
V: TRBV5-4
size: NA
J: TRBJ1-1
CDR3: CASSPRVLGNTEAFF
DNA: TGTGCCAGCAGTCCCCGGGTGCTTGGGAACACTGAAGCTTTCTTT

D: TRBD1
V: TRBV12-3/TRBV12-4
size: NA
J: TRBJ1-4
CDR3: CASSQQGSEKLFF
DNA: TGTGCCAGCAGTCAACAGGGGTCTGAAAAACTGTTTTTT